Sequencing of this T cell receptor beta chain was carried out in a study of post-analysis software for immune sequencing data (dated by TCRdb to the mid-2010s). At the level of the whole study: Relapsing-remitting, secondary progressive and progressive-relapsing multiple sclerosis were recorded as disease courses, and subtype annotation was lacking for some patients. The patient repertoires were set against about 12 previously published healthy control repertoires from donors whose ages ranged from roughly 6 to 26 years. A subset of samples was prepared in parallel using single-end sample barcoding, then pooled and co-amplified after Illumina adapter ligation. Overall results and qualifications from the work: Normalized Chao1 diversity was significantly lower in multiple sclerosis patients than controls, suggesting substantial peripheral T-cell clonal expansion. The control group was slightly older than the multiple sclerosis patient group. Strong co-clustering of samples prepared in the same batch was shown by direct clustering with F measure, prompting a batch-effect correction. Patients showed significantly higher frequencies than controls for about 5 TRBV segments, among them TRBV5-6, TRBV5-1 and TRBV20-1.

To demonstrate the VDJtools post-analysis software, TCR beta repertoires were profiled from the peripheral blood of more than ten young patients with multiple sclerosis. Multiple sclerosis patients were children and adolescents aged roughly 6 to 16 years. V and J lose 2 bases and 7 bases, and a span of 10 bases separates them. CDR1 and CDR2 are drawn from the germline V gene: SGHRS, YFSETQ. CDR3 length: 12 amino acids, cysteine to phenylalanine. The retained sequence is limited to the CDR3, 36 bases, with the frame set at the first base. The library was built by means of PCR. The instrument was an Illumina HiSeq 2500. Unique molecular identifiers were incorporated into TCR beta cDNA libraries to reduce PCR and sequencing biases. Per 1 to 10 million input T cells, around 500,000 cDNA molecules were obtained, such that each molecule approximated one T cell. The patient libraries were prepared and sequenced with the same protocol used for the earlier healthy control dataset. Within a given batch, samples were prepared together, multiplexed and sequenced on the same HiSeq lane. As for how the authors treated the data: Raw barcoded reads were processed with MIGEC, and single-read molecular identifier groups were discarded before consensus assembly and CDR3 extraction. Clonotype tables were post-analysed with VDJtools, and diversity was normalized by down-sampling all datasets to the smallest sample size. Repertoire overlap clustering matched CDR3 amino acid but not nucleotide sequences to correct batch-related cross-sample contamination. TCRdb applied fastp at Q25 and MiXCR to the public reads, then kept only in-frame beta chains. When rows share a CDR3 protein, they turn into one entry using the most common DNA and genes. These V and J calls rely on TCRdb rather than the paper's analysis. In this sample the table shows about 820,000 distinct CDR3 sequences, under 70% of which occur a single time. 4% to 5.5% of the sample lies in the top ten.

This clonotype has more than one count but fewer than ten. Its specific antigen is unknown. No much larger clonotype is one base removed from it; base qualities were not supplied. The sequence derives from a girl aged 5-17 years with multiple sclerosis. The chain links TRBV5-1 with TRBJ2-7; the D gene cannot be named for sure. Sequencing was carried out using blood. The CDR3 sequence is CASSFPPLEQYF. The sequence in DNA is TGCGCCAGCAGCTTCCCCCCCCTGGAGCAGTACTTC.